This TCR delta chain stems from a study of γδ T cells in repeated Plasmodium falciparum infection. CDR3 length equals 20 residues. Trimming took off 1 base at V and 7 bases at J, with 31 bases between the two ends. Germline V gene data show CDR1 as TSWWSYY and CDR2 as QGS. Gammadelta T cells were flow-sorted from PBMC into Vgamma9/Vdelta2+ and Vdelta2-negative populations for bulk analysis. TCRdb reprocessed the multiplex PCR reads using CATT. This sample has tens of thousands of delta-chain clones, with 1.4% found just once. In regard to this clone: The protein recorded in TCRdb matches a much larger clone and deviates from this DNA's translation at residue 15, suggesting a read error; the protein here is obtained by translating the DNA.

This sequence originates from a pool of human donors (malaria-infected and uninfected, not separated). The sample taken for sequencing was gamma-delta T cells from blood. The chain has TRDV1 and TRDJ1, with D possibly TRDD3 on 6 matching bases. Matching the DNA to germline supplied the J gene, which TCRdb does not give. The CDR3 DNA reads TGTGCTCTTGGGGAACGCCCTGCACTATCTTTTTGGGGGTGTTTTGGTAAACTCATCTTT. This translates into CALGERPALSFWGCFGKLIF.